The source of this T cell receptor (beta chain) is a study of a mutant IDH1 vaccine in newly diagnosed glioma. The study, taken as a whole, reports: Among patients, around 93% showed immune responses induced by the vaccine.

The length of the CDR3 is 12 residues. V shed 6 bases and J shed 5 bases, with 10 bases lying between them. Germline assignment: CDR1 MNHEY and CDR2 SVGAGI. Notes on this clone: What it binds is unknown.

The data were produced by immunoSEQ multiplex PCR, yet TCRdb's version contains in-frame clones alone and is incomplete. The sample gives 49,000 or so clones, roughly 78% of which show up once; around 1.8% is in the top ten. The time point: week 5, during vaccination. What each vaccine dose contained was 300 ug of mutant IDH1 20-mer peptide, accompanied by topical imiquimod. The sequence was obtained from a woman aged 40 to 55 with glioma. The material sequenced was PBMCs, taken from a glioma patient whose treatment included an IDH1 peptide vaccine. The gene calls are TRBV6-5 and TRBJ1-2, with D perhaps TRBD1 (6 bases). The CDR3 sequence: CASRTGPYGYTF. The CDR3 DNA reads as TGTGCCAGCAGGACAGGTCCATATGGCTACACCTTC.